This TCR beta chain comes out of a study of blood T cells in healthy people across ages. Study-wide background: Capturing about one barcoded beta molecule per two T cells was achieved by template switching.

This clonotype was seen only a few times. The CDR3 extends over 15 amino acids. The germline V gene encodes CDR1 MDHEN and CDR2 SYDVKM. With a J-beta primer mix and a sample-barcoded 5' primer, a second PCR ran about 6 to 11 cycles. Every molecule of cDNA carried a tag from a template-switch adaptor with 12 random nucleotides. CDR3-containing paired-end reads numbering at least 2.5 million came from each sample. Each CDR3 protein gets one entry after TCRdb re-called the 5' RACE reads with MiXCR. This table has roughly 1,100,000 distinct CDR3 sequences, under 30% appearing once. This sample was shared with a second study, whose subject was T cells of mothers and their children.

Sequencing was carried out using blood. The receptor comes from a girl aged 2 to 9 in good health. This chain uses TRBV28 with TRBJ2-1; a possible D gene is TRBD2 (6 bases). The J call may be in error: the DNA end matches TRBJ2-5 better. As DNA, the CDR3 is TGTGCCAGCAGTCCCCTGGGCGGGGCCAGAGAGACCCAGTACTTC. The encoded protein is CASSPLGGARETQYF.